This T cell receptor beta chain was documented in a study of cytomegalovirus exposure and HLA in healthy donors. General observations from the study: In a later analysis, a missense DCLRE1C variant was linked to TCR beta V- and J-gene trimming. Reportedly, diagnosis of cytomegalovirus status by the classifier showed high specificity and sensitivity. When presence/absence was analysed, sequencing depth was taken to be roughly uniform across donors.

Trimming stripped 11 bases from V and 1 base from J, with 11 bases between. CDR1 is KGHSH and CDR2 is LQKENI in the germline V gene. This CDR3 has 12 amino acids. It was with 60 Vbeta and 13 Jbeta primers that the PCR ran. The assay was immunoSEQ multiplex PCR, and TCRdb's table has in-frame clones only and misses some. This sample lists 120,000 to 150,000 clones; its ten largest clones have about 2.2%. About this clone itself: Its target is unknown.

The source material was PBMCs. The chain is built from TRBV18 and TRBJ1-1; a weak D match, TRBD1 (6 bases). This receptor was identified in a woman younger than 30 in good health and CMV-seronegative. The CDR3, as DNA: TGTGCCCGGACAGAGACGAACACTGAAGCTTTCTTT. As protein: CARTETNTEAFF.